Following are 21 T cell receptor beta chains from one sample sequenced in a study of patients and donors after allogeneic stem cell transplantation. One entry per CDR3 protein results from TCRdb running MiXCR on the RT-PCR reads. Seen here are over 30,000 distinct CDR3 sequences, 37% observed once, and the top ten hold 76%. The sample comprised blood, either unsorted or a sorted T cell fraction (not recorded which). The receptors stem from a human donor who was either an allogeneic HSCT recipient or a stem cell or donor lymphocyte infusion donor (not recorded which). It is not recorded whose cells these are; they may come from a transplant donor.

V is TRBV5-6 and J is TRBJ1-3, with 7 bases that match TRBD1. The CDR3 covers 15 residues. The germline V gene has CDR1 SGHDT and CDR2 YYEEEE. With V trimmed by 3 bases and J by 2 bases, 5 bases remained unmatched. The CDR3 sequence: CASSYGQEAGNTIYF. The CDR3 nucleotides read TGTGCCAGCAGCTATGGACAGGAGGCTGGAAACACCATATATTTT.

The rearrangement links TRBV18 to TRBJ2-1; TRBD2 aligns across 8 bases. J gave up 4 bases and V 4 bases, and 12 bases lay outside the gene matches. The CDR3 covers 17 residues. In germline, CDR1 is KGHSH, CDR2 LQKENI. The CDR3 spells CASSLTLAGKGYNEQFF. The CDR3 bases are TGTGCCAGCTCACTCACCTTAGCGGGAAAAGGATACAATGAGCAGTTCTTC.

This chain connects TRBV6-2 or TRBV6-3 to TRBJ1-6; D perhaps matches TRBD1 (5 bases). The germline V and J ends were trimmed by 10 bases and 12 bases, with 16 bases remaining between them. The CDR3 consists of 12 residues. The germline V gene encodes CDR1 MNHEY and CDR2 SVGEGT. CDR3 protein: CATSGTSRPLHF. The CDR3 bases are TGTGCCACCTCCGGGACTTCGAGACCCCTCCACTTT.

The V call is TRBV11-3, the J call TRBJ2-3; D uncertain. CDR1 is SGHNT, CDR2 YENEEA, per germline. Trimming took 5 bases from V and 5 from J, leaving 8 bases between them. This CDR3 has 12 amino acids. In DNA form, the CDR3 reads TGTGCCAGCAGCCGCTGGCAAGATACGCAGTATTTT. Residues: CASSRWQDTQYF. Variable domain in full (rest from reference TRBV11-3 and TRBJ2-3): EAGVVQSPRYKIIEKKQPVAFWCNPISGHNTLYWYLQNLGQGPELLIRYENEEAVDDSQLPKDRFSAERLKGVDSTLKIQPAELGDSAVYLCASSRWQDTQYFGPGTRLTVL.

The gene calls are TRBV7-2 and TRBJ1-4; D is uncertain. Deletions cut 8 bases from V and 7 bases from J, with 8 bases between. Germline lookup yields CDR1 SGHTA and CDR2 FQGNSA. This CDR3 has 11 residues. CDR3 in DNA: TGTGCCAGCGGAAGTTTTGAAAAACTGTTTTTT. It is translated as CASGSFEKLFF.

The V gene is TRBV5-1, the J gene TRBJ2-2, with 10 bases lining up with TRBD2. Germline CDR1 and CDR2: SGHRS and YFSETQ. This CDR3 contains 17 residues. The ends lost 0 bases at V and 2 bases at J; junction bases unmatched: 4. CDR3 residues: CASSLGLAGDNTGELFF. The CDR3 DNA sequence: TGCGCCAGCAGCTTGGGTCTAGCGGGAGACAACACCGGGGAGCTGTTTTTT.

This clonotype was detected a few times. The chain carries TRBV20-1 and TRBJ1-2, with D maybe TRBD1 (6 bases). The length of the CDR3 is 13 residues. Trimming removed 3 bases from V and 2 bases from J, with 10 bases in between. The germline CDR1 and CDR2 sequences are DFQATT and SNEGSKA (reference sequence). The chain's CDR3 is CSARDSVNYGYTF. CDR3 sequence (DNA): TGCAGTGCTAGGGACAGCGTGAACTATGGCTACACCTTC.

This rearrangement joins TRBV20-1 to TRBJ2-1; D is perhaps TRBD2 (6 bases). The CDR3 runs to 13 residues. CDR1 and CDR2 from the germline V gene are DFQATT and SNEGSKA (reference sequence). Trimming took off 1 base at V and 9 bases at J, with 13 bases between the two ends. CDR3 amino acids: CSARVGSGSEQFF. CDR3 coding DNA: TGCAGTGCTAGAGTCGGGAGTGGGTCTGAGCAGTTCTTC.

This clonotype was detected only a few times. The J gene is TRBJ1-6, the V gene TRBV5-6; TRBD1 aligns across 9 bases. The trim removed 4 bases at V and 8 bases at J, leaving 13 bases unmatched. The CDR3 extends over 17 amino acids. Germline V gives CDR1 SGHDT, CDR2 YYEEEE. The CDR3 reads CASSTGQGRYLDSPLHF. The CDR3 region has the DNA TGTGCCAGCAGCACCGGACAGGGGCGCTACCTTGATTCACCCCTCCACTTT.

The J gene is TRBJ1-4, the V gene TRBV7-2, with D uncertain. Germline CDR1 is SGHTA and CDR2 is FQGNSA. The CDR3 loop spans 15 amino acids. The V and J ends lost 4 bases and 2 bases respectively, with 11 bases between them. The CDR3 coding sequence is TGTGCCAGCAGCTCCTCCAGGTCCACTAATGAAAAACTGTTTTTT. It is translated as CASSSSRSTNEKLFF.

V usage is TRBV12-3 or TRBV12-4 and J usage is TRBJ1-6; no definite D call. The CDR3 length is 13 residues. Trimming removed 9 bases from V and 8 bases from J, with 14 bases in between. The CDR3 is CASRSDGYSPLHF. DNA of the CDR3: TGTGCCAGTAGGAGCGACGGTTATTCACCCCTCCACTTT.

This clonotype was counted between two and nine times. The genes are TRBV7-3 and TRBJ2-5; 8 bases line up with TRBD1. The junction had 4 bases not matched to a gene; V was cut back by 5 bases and J by 5 bases. The CDR3 consists of 13 residues. In germline, CDR1 is SGHTA, CDR2 FQGTGA. The CDR3 bases are TGTGCCAGCAGCCGGGACAGGTCGGAGACCCAGTACTTC. This translates into CASSRDRSETQYF. Complete variable domain (other parts from reference TRBV7-3 and TRBJ2-5): GAGVSQTPSNKVTEKGKYVELRCDPISGHTALYWYRQSLGQGPEFLIYFQGTGAADDSGLPNDRFFAVRPEGSVSTLKIQRTERGDSAVYLCASSRDRSETQYFGPGTRLLVL.

This clonotype was counted only a few times. V and J are TRBV15 and TRBJ1-1, with D uncertain. Germline CDR1 reads LNHNV; CDR2 reads YYDKDF (reference sequence). V lost 0 bases and J lost 4, with 6 bases in between. The CDR3 length is 13 residues. CDR3 loop: CATSRELLTEAFF. The CDR3 bases are TGTGCCACCAGCAGAGAACTTCTCACTGAAGCTTTCTTT.

This clonotype was found a few times. The V and J genes are TRBV7-9 and TRBJ2-3; TRBD1 is a possible D gene (5 bases). Germline V gene data show CDR1 as SEHNR and CDR2 as FQNEAQ (reference sequence). This CDR3 region has 12 residues. V lost 2 bases and J 11 bases, leaving 11 bases between the germline ends. CDR3 DNA: TGTGCCAGCAGCTTACCTGTCGGACAGCAGTATTTT. Translating it yields CASSLPVGQQYF.

V usage is TRBV21-1 and J usage is TRBJ2-1. TRBV21-1 is a pseudogene locus. This CDR3 comprises 16 residues. CDR3 amino acids: CASSKGKGWRCNEQFF. The CDR3 nucleotides are TGTGCCAGCAGCAAAGGAAAAGGATGGCGATGCAATGAGCAGTTCTTC.

There are a few counts of this clonotype. V is TRBV24-1 and J is TRBJ2-7, with D tentatively TRBD1 (5 bases). CDR1 and CDR2 (germline): KGHDR, SFDVKD. The CDR3 has 15 residues. Trimming left V 1 base short and J 4 bases short, with 13 bases between. The CDR3 here is CATSDFVAGMYEQYF. The CDR3 coding sequence is TGTGCCACCAGTGATTTTGTGGCAGGGATGTACGAGCAGTACTTC.

This clonotype showed up just a few times. The chain is built from TRBV6-6 and TRBJ1-2; weak D call: TRBD1 (6 bases). The V end was cut by 4 bases, the J end by 8 bases, with 23 bases between. Germline V CDR1 and CDR2: MNHNY, SVGAGI (reference sequence). This CDR3 region has 16 residues. CDR3 bases: TGTGCCAGCAGTTGGCGGGACATCATCCCCTTGTACGGCTACACCTTC. This encodes CASSWRDIIPLYGYTF.

J is TRBJ2-1 and V is TRBV11-2, with no clear D. Germline V lookup: CDR1 SGHAT, CDR2 FQNNGV. The CDR3 covers 11 residues. Trimming removed 4 bases at V and 9 bases at J, with 7 bases between. The CDR3 protein is CASSSHLEQFF. CDR3 coding DNA: TGTGCCAGCAGCTCTCACCTTGAGCAGTTCTTC.

The genes are TRBV15 and TRBJ2-1; D not resolved. This CDR3 is built from 15 residues. Germline assignment: CDR1 LNHNV and CDR2 YYDKDF (reference sequence). V was shortened by 3 bases and J by 5 bases, with 14 bases between the two germline ends. The CDR3 coding sequence is TGTGCCACCAGCAGGGCCAAACGACTGGACAATGAGCAGTTCTTC. Residues: CATSRAKRLDNEQFF.

This clonotype has only a few counts. This sequence joins TRBV11-3 and TRBJ2-1; D tentatively fits TRBD1 or TRBD2 (5 bases each). The CDR3 runs to 13 residues. Trimming cost V 4 bases and J 10 bases, with 14 bases left between them. Germline loops: CDR1 SGHNT, CDR2 YENEEA. CDR3 region: CASSSTPGTEQFF. In DNA, the CDR3 is TGTGCCAGCAGCTCTACCCCCGGGACGGAGCAGTTCTTC.

This clonotype was seen only a few times. The rearrangement joins TRBV13 to TRBJ2-3; 7 nucleotides agree with TRBD2. The germline V gene encodes CDR1 PRHDT and CDR2 FYEKMQ (reference sequence). V shed 8 bases and J 6 bases; nucleotides not matched to a gene: 14. CDR3 length equals 15 residues. CDR3 bases: TGTGCCAGCTCCTGGGCTGCGGGAGCGGGGGATACGCAGTATTTT. The encoded protein is CASSWAAGAGDTQYF.